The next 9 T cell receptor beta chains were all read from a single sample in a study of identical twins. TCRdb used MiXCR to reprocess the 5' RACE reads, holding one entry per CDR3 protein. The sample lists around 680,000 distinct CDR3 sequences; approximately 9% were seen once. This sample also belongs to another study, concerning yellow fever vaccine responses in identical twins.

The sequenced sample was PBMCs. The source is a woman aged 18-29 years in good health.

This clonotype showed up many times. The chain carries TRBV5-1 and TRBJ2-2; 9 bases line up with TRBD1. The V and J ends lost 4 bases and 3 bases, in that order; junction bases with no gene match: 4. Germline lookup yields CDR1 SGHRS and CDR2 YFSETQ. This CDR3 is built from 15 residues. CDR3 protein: CASSGGQGYTGELFF. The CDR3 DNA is TGCGCCAGCAGCGGGGGACAGGGTTACACCGGGGAGCTGTTTTTT.

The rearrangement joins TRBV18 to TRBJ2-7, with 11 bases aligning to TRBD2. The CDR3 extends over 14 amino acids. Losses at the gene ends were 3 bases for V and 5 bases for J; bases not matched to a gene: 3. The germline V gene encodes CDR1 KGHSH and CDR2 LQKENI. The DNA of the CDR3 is TGTGCCAGCTCACCTACTAGCGGGGGAGACGAGCAGTACTTC. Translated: CASSPTSGGDEQYF.

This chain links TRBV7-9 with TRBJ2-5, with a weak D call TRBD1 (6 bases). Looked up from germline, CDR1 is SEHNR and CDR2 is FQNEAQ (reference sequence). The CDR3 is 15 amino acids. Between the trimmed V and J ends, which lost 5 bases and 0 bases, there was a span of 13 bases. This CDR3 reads CASSPLGQYQETQYF. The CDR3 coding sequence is TGTGCCAGCAGCCCGCTTGGACAGTACCAAGAGACCCAGTACTTC.

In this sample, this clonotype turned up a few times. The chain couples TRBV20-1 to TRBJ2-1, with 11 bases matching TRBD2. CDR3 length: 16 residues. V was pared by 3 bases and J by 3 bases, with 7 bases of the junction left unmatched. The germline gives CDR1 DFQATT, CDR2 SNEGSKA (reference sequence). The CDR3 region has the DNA TGCAGTGCTAGTTTTCCTAGCGGGGGGAACTACAATGAGCAGTTCTTC. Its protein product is CSASFPSGGNYNEQFF.

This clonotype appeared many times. CDR3: CASSPPATDTQYF. The CDR3 coding sequence is TGTGCCAGCAGTCCCCCGGCCACAGATACGCAGTATTTT. The genes are TRBV7-6 and TRBJ2-3; D is ambiguous. V lost 6 bases to trimming and J lost 2 bases, with 9 bases between them. There are 13 residues in the CDR3. Looked up from germline, CDR1 is SGHVS and CDR2 is FNYEAQ.

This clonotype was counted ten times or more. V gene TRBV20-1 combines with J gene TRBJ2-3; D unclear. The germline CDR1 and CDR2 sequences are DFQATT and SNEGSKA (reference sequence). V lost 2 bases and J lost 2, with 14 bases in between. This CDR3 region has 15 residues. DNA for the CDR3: TGCAGTGCTAGATCCCCTCGTGACACCACAGATACGCAGTATTTT. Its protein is CSARSPRDTTDTQYF.

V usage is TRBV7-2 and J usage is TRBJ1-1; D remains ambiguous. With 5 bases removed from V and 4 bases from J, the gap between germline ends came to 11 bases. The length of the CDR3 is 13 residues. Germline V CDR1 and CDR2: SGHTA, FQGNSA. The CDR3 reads CASSQVEGTEAFF. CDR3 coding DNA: TGTGCCAGCAGCCAAGTTGAGGGCACTGAAGCTTTCTTT.

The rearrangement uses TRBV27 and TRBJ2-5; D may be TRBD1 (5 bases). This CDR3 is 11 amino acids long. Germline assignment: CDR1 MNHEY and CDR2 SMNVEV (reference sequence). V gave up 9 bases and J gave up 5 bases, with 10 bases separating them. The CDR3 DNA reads TGTGCCAGAGGGGTTGGTGAGACCCAGTACTTC. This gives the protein CARGVGETQYF.

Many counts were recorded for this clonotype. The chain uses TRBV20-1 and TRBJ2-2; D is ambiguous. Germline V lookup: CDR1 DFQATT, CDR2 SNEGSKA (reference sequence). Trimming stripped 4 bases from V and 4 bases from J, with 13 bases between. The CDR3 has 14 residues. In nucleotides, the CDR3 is TGCAGTGCTAATCCCACCCTATCCACCGGGGAGCTGTTTTTT. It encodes CSANPTLSTGELFF.